This T cell receptor (beta chain) was sequenced for a study of neurological immune-mediated disorders. Overall study results and limits: Across subjects, expanded clones had no CDR3 amino acid sequences in common, pointing to private repertoires in all groups.

With 10-nucleotide random UMIs included, cDNA was synthesized by 5'RACE. TCRdb independently ran MiXCR on the 5' RACE reads; one entry per CDR3 protein. The sample records roughly 20,000 distinct CDR3 sequences, around 13% being singletons. This clonotype was counted ten times or more. Antigen specificity is unknown. Libraries from sorted cells used roughly 900,000 T cells (CD4+ or CD8+). The TCR comes from an older woman with HTLV-1-associated myelopathy (HAM/TSP). Input material: CD4+ T cells from blood.

CDR3 sequence: CASSPDRGEQFF. In DNA form, the CDR3 reads TGTGCCAGCAGCCCGGACAGGGGGGAGCAGTTCTTC. The gene calls are TRBV3-1 and TRBJ2-1; the match to TRBD1 covers 10 bases. Trimming took 4 bases from V and 10 from J; bases not matched to a gene: 1. Germline CDR1 and CDR2: LGHDT and YNNKEL (reference sequence). This CDR3 comprises 12 residues.